This record covers a single T cell receptor beta chain. The data belong to a study of blood T cell repertoires in COVID-19. Study details: T cells, B-cell-depleted T cells, or PBMCs supplied cDNA or gDNA.

Participants classified as exposed had met a COVID-19 case within 2 weeks before study entry. Per the study methods: Quantification of nucleated cells was approximated via reference gene primer amplification. TCRdb keeps only in-frame clones here, not all; method: immunoSEQ multiplex PCR. V and J calls and clone size are as listed in that table; D and trimming were resolved from the DNA. Found here are 250,000 to 300,000 clones, 85% to 90% of them singletons; the top ten hold under 3.5%. The sequenced sample was PBMCs or T cells enriched from blood (not recorded which). The receptor was isolated from a woman aged 45-59 years who had been exposed to COVID-19.

CDR3 bases: TGTGCCAGCAGTTTAGCAGGGGCCAGCTCCTACGAGCAGTACTTC. Encoded protein: CASSLAGASSYEQYF. The rearrangement uses TRBV27 and TRBJ2-7, with D possibly matching TRBD1 (6 bases). Germline values: CDR1 MNHEY, CDR2 SMNVEV (reference sequence). Trimming removed 2 bases from V and 0 bases from J, with 11 bases in between. This CDR3 has 15 residues.